Each of the 29 T cell receptor beta chains below was sequenced from the same sample in a study of early T cells in non-severe SARS-CoV-2 infection. MiXCR was run by TCRdb on the 5' RACE reads, yielding one entry per CDR3 protein. The table has 20,000 or so distinct CDR3 sequences, less than 7.5% seen once. The sequencing here drew on whole blood, taken at baseline. These receptors came from an adult who was a healthcare worker with PCR-confirmed SARS-CoV-2 infection or an uninfected control (not recorded which).

This clonotype was counted at least ten times. This chain joins TRBV12-3 or TRBV12-4 and TRBJ1-2; D not certain. This CDR3 comprises 15 residues. V was shortened by 5 bases and J by 1 base, with 14 bases between the two germline ends. CDR3 protein: CASSVVSGFNYGYTF. The CDR3 DNA follows: TGTGCCAGCAGTGTCGTTTCGGGCTTTAACTATGGCTACACCTTC.

This clonotype has at least ten counts. The rearrangement links TRBV7-9 to TRBJ2-2; D remains ambiguous. Germline-derived CDR1 and CDR2 are SEHNR and FQNEAQ (reference sequence). The CDR3 contains 14 residues. V was cut by 5 bases and J by 7 bases, with 14 bases left in between. The CDR3 spells CASSPSAVRGELFF. CDR3 nucleotide sequence: TGTGCCAGCAGCCCCTCGGCGGTGCGCGGGGAGCTGTTTTTT.

The sample holds many counts of this clonotype. V and J are TRBV3-1 and TRBJ2-3, with TRBD2 identical over 12 bases. The germline CDR1 and CDR2 sequences are LGHDT and YNNKEL (reference sequence). V gave up 4 bases and J gave up 1 base; unmatched junction bases: 6. This CDR3 contains 17 residues. The CDR3 nucleotides read TGTGCCAGCAGCCGCGCGGCTAGCGGGGGGGGCACAGATACGCAGTATTTT. It translates to CASSRAASGGGTDTQYF.

This clonotype was counted many times. V usage is TRBV7-6 and J usage is TRBJ2-7; D is possibly TRBD2 (5 bases). The germline V and J ends were trimmed by 0 bases and 5 bases, with 11 bases remaining between them. CDR1 and CDR2 (germline): SGHVS, FNYEAQ. The CDR3 is made up of 14 amino acids. The CDR3 DNA is TGTGCCAGCAGCTTAGCCCGGGGATTGAACGAGCAGTACTTC. This encodes CASSLARGLNEQYF.

By frequency in the sample, this clonotype is medium-sized (0.01 to 0.1%). The chain joins TRBV12-3 or TRBV12-4 to TRBJ2-4; D is uncertain. Between the trimmed V and J ends, which lost 7 bases and 2 bases, there was a span of 12 bases. This CDR3 is built from 14 residues. Here the CDR3 reads CASIPSGSKNIQYF. For the CDR3, the DNA is TGTGCCAGCATCCCCTCCGGGTCCAAAAACATTCAGTACTTC.

There are many counts of this clonotype. The V call is TRBV12-3 or TRBV12-4, the J call TRBJ1-5, with D unclear. The CDR3 runs 15 residues. V lost 3 bases and J 1 base, leaving 10 bases between the germline ends. CDR3 DNA: TGTGCCAGCAGTTTGGAAGGCGTGAGCAATCAGCCCCAGCATTTT. Translation: CASSLEGVSNQPQHF.

In its sample, this clonotype is medium-sized (0.01 to 0.1%). The rearrangement joins TRBV7-8 to TRBJ2-1, with D maybe TRBD2 (6 bases). The CDR3 contains 15 residues. Looked up from germline, CDR1 is SGHVS and CDR2 is FQNEAQ. The germline V and J ends were trimmed by 1 base and 10 bases, with 17 bases remaining between them. The CDR3 spells CASSLVGYGGKEQFF. The CDR3 DNA sequence: TGTGCCAGCAGCTTAGTCGGGTATGGGGGGAAGGAGCAGTTCTTC.

The rearrangement joins TRBV7-6 to TRBJ2-7; D gene uncertain. Germline V CDR1 and CDR2: SGHVS, FNYEAQ. V gave up 3 bases and J gave up 0 bases, with 6 bases separating them. The CDR3 covers 13 residues. The CDR3 sequence is CASSLGNSYEQYF. The CDR3 bases are TGTGCCAGCAGCTTGGGAAACTCCTACGAGCAGTACTTC. Based on the CDR3 plus reference TRBV7-6 and TRBJ2-7, the full variable domain is GAGVSQSPRYKVTKRGQDVALRCDPISGHVSLYWYRQALGQGPEFLTYFNYEAQQDKSGLPNDRFSAERPEGSISTLTIQRTEQRDSAMYRCASSLGNSYEQYFGPGTRLTVT.

Judged by abundance, this clonotype is medium-sized. The chain uses TRBV3-1 and TRBJ1-1; unclear D gene. Germline V CDR1 and CDR2: LGHDT, YNNKEL (reference sequence). Trimming took off 4 bases at V and 4 bases at J, with 13 bases between the two ends. The CDR3 sequence is 14 residues long. The CDR3 DNA sequence: TGTGCCAGCAGCCTCTCCCTTAGTAGCACTGAAGCTTTCTTT. Its translation: CASSLSLSSTEAFF.

In this sample, this clonotype turned up many times. The chain carries TRBV7-8 and TRBJ2-7; 7 nucleotides agree with TRBD2. The CDR3 covers 16 residues. Germline values: CDR1 SGHVS, CDR2 FQNEAQ. After removal of 1 base from V and 5 bases from J, the junction contained 11 bases not matched to a gene. CDR3 nucleotide sequence: TGTGCCAGCAGCTTAGTAGCGTGGGACTACCGAGACGAGCAGTACTTC. It is translated as CASSLVAWDYRDEQYF.

There are many counts of this clonotype. V gene TRBV29-1 combines with J gene TRBJ2-1; perhaps TRBD1 as D (6 bases). V lost 5 bases and J 7 bases, leaving 12 bases between the germline ends. Germline-derived CDR1 and CDR2 are SQVTM and ANQGSEA. The CDR3 is 12 amino acids. Written as DNA, the CDR3 is TGCAGCGTTTACAGGGAATCGAATGAGCAGTTCTTC. Protein: CSVYRESNEQFF.

Only a few counts were recorded for this clonotype. For the CDR3, the DNA is TGTGCCAGCAGTGATCAGGGGAACAATTCACCCCTCCACTTT. Its translation is CASSDQGNNSPLHF. The chain links TRBV11-1 to TRBJ1-6; maybe TRBD1 (6 bases). Between the trimmed V and J ends, which lost 6 bases and 7 bases, there was a span of 13 bases. The CDR3 runs 14 residues. Per germline, CDR1 SGHAT and CDR2 FQDESV (reference sequence).

CDR3 DNA: TGCAGTGCTACCACATTAAACACTGAAGCTTTCTTT. It encodes CSATTLNTEAFF. V and J are TRBV20-1 and TRBJ1-1; D ambiguous. CDR3 length: 12 amino acids. Germline assignment: CDR1 DFQATT and CDR2 SNEGSKA (reference sequence). The ends were cut back, 4 bases at V and 2 bases at J, with 8 bases in the middle.

Ten or more counts support this clonotype. The rearrangement links TRBV4-1 to TRBJ2-7; D is uncertain. Trimming shortened V by 1 base and J by 7 bases, and 14 bases separated the two germline ends. The CDR3 totals 14 residues. Germline CDR1 is MGHRA and CDR2 is YSYEKL. The CDR3 DNA is TGCGCCAGCAGCCAAGCTGGGCCCTCAGGAGAGCAGTACTTC. Protein: CASSQAGPSGEQYF.

By its share, this clonotype is medium-sized. The chain employs TRBV9 and TRBJ1-6; the D gene is possibly TRBD1 (6 bases). V lost 0 bases, J lost 7 bases, and 14 bases lay in between. The CDR3 totals 16 residues. CDR1 SGDLS and CDR2 YYNGEE come from the germline V gene. As DNA, the CDR3 is TGTGCCAGCAGCGTAGCTTATCGGACAGCAAATTCACCCCTCCACTTT. This gives the protein CASSVAYRTANSPLHF.

This clonotype was seen only a few times. At one end, the junction sequence differs from germline, possibly due to a read error. As DNA, the CDR3 is TGTGCCAGCAGCGCTCTACAGGGGAGCACTGAAGTTTTCTTT. It translates to CASSALQGSTEVFF. The chain recombines TRBV9 with TRBJ1-1, with 7 bases matching TRBD1. This CDR3 contains 14 residues. Germline V gives CDR1 SGDLS, CDR2 YYNGEE.

The chain recombines TRBV2 with TRBJ2-7, with unresolved D. CDR1 and CDR2 (germline): SNHLY, FYNNEI. This CDR3 has 12 residues. V was clipped by 6 bases and J by 3 bases, with 9 bases between them. The CDR3 nucleotides read TGTGCCAGCAGGGCCTATAACTACGAGCAGTACTTC. This translates into CASRAYNYEQYF.

This clonotype was seen only a few times. The rearrangement uses TRBV19 and TRBJ1-5; a weak D match, TRBD1 (6 bases). Germline lookup yields CDR1 LNHDA and CDR2 SQIVND (reference sequence). This CDR3 is built from 14 residues. Deletions cut 7 bases from V and 4 bases from J, with 14 bases between. The CDR3: CASTAEGGNQPQHF. CDR3 bases: TGTGCCAGTACCGCCGAGGGGGGGAATCAGCCCCAGCATTTT.

This clonotype was counted ten times or more. The CDR3 DNA reads as TGTGCCAGCTCACCGGACAGAAATGAAAAACTGTTTTTT. Encoded protein: CASSPDRNEKLFF. V usage is TRBV18 and J usage is TRBJ1-4, with D possibly being TRBD1 (6 bases). Germline-derived CDR1 and CDR2 are KGHSH and LQKENI. This CDR3 is built from 13 residues. V was cut by 3 bases and J by 5 bases, with 7 bases left in between.

This clonotype occurred many times. This chain uses TRBV24-1 with TRBJ1-1; D possibly corresponds to TRBD1 (5 bases). Trimming stripped 10 bases from V and 3 bases from J, with 14 bases between. The CDR3 runs 13 residues. Germline CDR1 reads KGHDR; CDR2 reads SFDVKD. Written as DNA, the CDR3 is TGTGCCACTAGCATGACAGAATACACTGAAGCTTTCTTT. Translated, it gives CATSMTEYTEAFF.

This clonotype was seen many times. The chain employs TRBV29-1 and TRBJ2-2; tentatively, D is TRBD2 (5 bases). V was pared by 6 bases and J by 5 bases, with 10 bases between. Per germline, CDR1 SQVTM and CDR2 ANQGSEA. The CDR3 sequence is 12 residues long. The CDR3, as DNA: TGCAGCGTCAGCAGCGGAACCGGGGAGCTGTTTTTT. Its protein product is CSVSSGTGELFF.

This clonotype is medium-sized (0.01 to 0.1%). V is TRBV6-2 or TRBV6-3 and J is TRBJ2-3; perhaps TRBD1 as D (6 bases). This CDR3 has 11 residues. Per germline, CDR1 MNHEY and CDR2 SVGEGT. The ends were cut back, 6 bases at V and 11 bases at J, with 12 bases in the middle. The CDR3 bases are TGTGCCAGCAGCCCCGGACAGTGGCAGTATTTT. This gives the protein CASSPGQWQYF.

This clonotype was counted between two and nine times. This chain links TRBV7-9 with TRBJ1-1; D possibly corresponds to TRBD1 (6 bases). Trimming cost V 5 bases and J 1 base, with 11 bases left between them. Germline CDR1 is SEHNR and CDR2 is FQNEAQ (reference sequence). The CDR3 contains 14 residues. The CDR3 region has the DNA TGTGCCAGCAGCGCTCAACAGGGGAACACTGAAGCTTTCTTT. It yields the protein CASSAQQGNTEAFF.

The V and J genes are TRBV20-1 and TRBJ1-6; 9 bases fit TRBD1. CDR3 length equals 15 residues. Germline CDR1 DFQATT, CDR2 SNEGSKA (reference sequence). The junction had 3 bases not matched to a gene; V was cut back by 1 base and J by 5 bases. CDR3 in amino acids: CSARVGTGNNSPLHF. The CDR3 DNA is TGCAGTGCTAGAGTGGGGACAGGGAATAATTCACCCCTCCACTTT.

This rearrangement joins TRBV24-1 to TRBJ2-3; possibly TRBD1 or TRBD2 for D (5 bases each). The length of the CDR3 is 17 residues. Germline-derived CDR1 and CDR2 are KGHDR and SFDVKD. V lost 0 bases and J lost 5, with 17 bases in between. The CDR3 loop is CATSDLRNSPGRDTQYF. The CDR3, as DNA: TGTGCCACCAGTGATTTGCGCAATTCGCCAGGGAGAGATACGCAGTATTTT.

This clonotype was seen many times. The gene calls are TRBV20-1 and TRBJ2-7, with TRBD2 as a possible D gene (6 bases). V lost 1 base and J 3 bases, leaving 10 bases between the germline ends. Germline V lookup: CDR1 DFQATT, CDR2 SNEGSKA (reference sequence). The CDR3 has 13 residues. The CDR3 spells CSARVGGVYEQYF. The CDR3 DNA reads TGCAGTGCTAGAGTTGGAGGGGTCTACGAGCAGTACTTC.

This clonotype was seen repeatedly, ten times or more. The CDR3 DNA reads as TGTGCCAGCAGTTCTCCGGGACAGTTCCACGAGCAGTACTTC. Its translation is CASSSPGQFHEQYF. This chain links TRBV27 with TRBJ2-7; TRBD1 matches 7 bases. Trimming removed 4 bases from V and 5 bases from J; junction bases left unmatched: 8. Germline assignment: CDR1 MNHEY and CDR2 SMNVEV (reference sequence). This CDR3 contains 14 residues.

V is TRBV2 and J is TRBJ1-1; the match to TRBD1 covers 9 bases. The CDR3 sequence is 17 residues long. Trimming cost V 2 bases and J 4 bases; bases outside gene matches: 11. Germline loops: CDR1 SNHLY, CDR2 FYNNEI. This CDR3 is CASSEPRTGAMSTEAFF. The CDR3 DNA reads as TGTGCCAGCAGTGAACCCAGGACAGGGGCTATGAGCACTGAAGCTTTCTTT.

This clonotype was detected only a few times. This chain joins TRBV6-4 and TRBJ1-1; weak D call: TRBD1 (6 bases). The germline V gene encodes CDR1 MRHNA and CDR2 SNTAGT. CDR3 length: 20 amino acids. Trimming took off 5 bases at V and 0 bases at J, with 28 bases between the two ends. CDR3 protein: CASSPYGIRGPIPVNTEAFF. CDR3 DNA sequence: TGTGCCAGCAGTCCTTATGGGATCCGGGGGCCCATCCCTGTGAACACTGAAGCTTTCTTT.